The 7 T cell receptor beta chains listed next were all sequenced from one sample in a study of Ad26.COV2.S vaccination and SARS-CoV-2 variants. The method was immunoSEQ multiplex PCR; TCRdb's version includes in-frame clones alone and lacks a portion of them. Of about 220,000 clones in the sample, around nine tenths were seen once. Treatment given: about 20 received Ad26.COV2.S at low or high dose, single or two shots; roughly five received placebo; per-sample allocation not given. Sampling was done on day 63 after the first vaccine or placebo injection. Sequences were derived from peripheral blood, sampled in a trial of Ad26.COV2.S vaccine versus placebo. Receptors originate from a person aged 18-65 years who received the Ad26.COV2.S COVID-19 vaccine or a placebo.

V gene TRBV3-1 (or the pseudogene TRBV3-2) combines with J gene TRBJ1-1; 7 positions match TRBD1. CDR3 size: 13 residues. Germline values: CDR1 LGHDT, CDR2 YNNKEL (reference sequence). Trimming at V came to 4 bases and at J to 8 bases, leaving 7 bases not matched to a gene. In DNA, the CDR3 is TGTGCCAGCAGCCCCACGGGAGGGGGCGAAGCTTTCTTT. This sequence encodes CASSPTGGGEAFF.

The rearrangement links TRBV28 to TRBJ1-1; 8 bases match TRBD1. The V segment lost 6 bases and the J segment 4 bases; nucleotides outside the gene matches: 10. Germline V gene sequence: CDR1 MDHEN, CDR2 SYDVKM. CDR3 size: 15 residues. The CDR3 DNA is TGTGCCAGCAGGGCCTCAGGGGGCACTGGCACTGAAGCTTTCTTT. It codes for CASRASGGTGTEAFF.

The chain has TRBV9 and TRBJ1-2, with 10 bases that match TRBD1. Germline-derived CDR1 and CDR2 are SGDLS and YYNGEE. The ends lost 4 bases at V and 13 bases at J; junction bases unmatched: 10. This CDR3 region has 13 residues. CDR3 loop: CASSRAGTGVGTF. CDR3 sequence (DNA): TGTGCCAGCAGCAGAGCCGGGACAGGGGTCGGCACCTTC.

V gene TRBV18 combines with J gene TRBJ2-7; possible D gene TRBD1, 6 bases. With 4 bases removed from V and 1 base from J, the gap between germline ends came to 11 bases. Germline CDR1 and CDR2: KGHSH and LQKENI. The CDR3 consists of 14 residues. Here the CDR3 DNA reads TGTGCCAGCTCACTCGACAGGACGTCCTACGAGCAGTACTTC. Translating it yields CASSLDRTSYEQYF.

This chain uses TRBV4-2 with TRBJ1-2; TRBD1 matches 7 bases. The CDR3 sequence is 16 residues long. Germline trimming cut 4 bases from V and 7 bases from J; bases unmatched to any gene: 15. The V gene's germline CDR1 is LGHNA and CDR2 YNFKEQ. The CDR3 DNA follows: TGTGCCAGCAGCCGACAGCGGGAGGACAGGACAAGTGGCTACACCTTC. Its protein product is CASSRQREDRTSGYTF.

The genes are TRBV21-1 and TRBJ2-2; the D call of TRBD2 is as the table states it, not checked on the DNA. TRBV21-1 is recorded as a pseudogene. The CDR3 runs 20 residues. CDR3 sequence (DNA): TGTGCCAGCAGCAACCGGGACAACTGGACTAGCGGACCCAACACCGGGGAGCTGTTTTTT. Amino acid sequence: CASSNRDNWTSGPNTGELFF.

The V and J genes are TRBV6-6 and TRBJ2-7; D possibly corresponds to TRBD2 (6 bases). CDR3 size: 16 residues. V was clipped by 0 bases and J by 0 bases, with 12 bases between them. Germline lookup yields CDR1 MNHNY and CDR2 SVGAGI (reference sequence). CDR3 protein: CASSYSPRDFSYEQYF. The DNA for the CDR3 is TGTGCCAGCAGTTACTCCCCCCGGGACTTCTCCTACGAGCAGTACTTC.